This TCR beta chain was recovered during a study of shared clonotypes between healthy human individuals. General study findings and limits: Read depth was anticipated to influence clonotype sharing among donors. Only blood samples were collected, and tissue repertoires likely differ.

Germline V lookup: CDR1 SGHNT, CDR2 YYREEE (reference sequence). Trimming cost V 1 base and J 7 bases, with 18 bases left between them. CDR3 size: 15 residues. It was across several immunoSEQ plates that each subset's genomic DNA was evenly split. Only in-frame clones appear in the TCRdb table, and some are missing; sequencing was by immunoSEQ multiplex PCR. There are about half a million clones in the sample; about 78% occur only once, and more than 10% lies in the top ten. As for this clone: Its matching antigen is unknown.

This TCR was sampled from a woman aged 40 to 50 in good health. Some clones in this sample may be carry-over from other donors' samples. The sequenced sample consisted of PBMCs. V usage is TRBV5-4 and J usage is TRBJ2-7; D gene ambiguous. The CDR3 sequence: CASSLFGLSLREQYF. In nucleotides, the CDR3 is TGTGCCAGCAGCTTGTTTGGCCTTAGCCTAAGAGAGCAGTACTTC. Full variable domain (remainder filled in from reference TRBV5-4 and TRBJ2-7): ETGVTQSPTHLIKTRGQQVTLRCSSQSGHNTVSWYQQALGQGPQFIFQYYREEENGRGNFPPRFSGLQFPNYSSELNVNALELDDSALYLCASSLFGLSLREQYFGPGTRLTVT.